This passage covers 23 T cell receptor beta chains from one sample sequenced in a study of regulatory T cells in long-lasting Graves disease. With iRepertoire HTBI primers and Arm-PCR of CDR3 regions, TCR beta libraries were built. TCRdb analysed the multiplex PCR reads with MiXCR anew, one entry per CDR3 protein. In the table there are fewer than 400,000 distinct CDR3 sequences, roughly 20% of which are singletons. Time point reported: persistent/refractory GD, antithyroid drugs over 5 years with positive TRAb. Following extraction of RNA from PBMCs, that RNA was used to make the TCR library. This specimen consisted of peripheral blood mononuclear cells (PBMCs), obtained when the disease was refractory, from a patient treated with antithyroid drugs. Receptors originate from a female donor with Graves disease.

This clonotype was observed many times. V is TRBV12-3 or TRBV12-4 and J is TRBJ2-2; 7 bases are shared with TRBD1. Unmatched junction bases numbered 9, after V lost 7 bases and J lost 1 base. The CDR3 has 16 amino acids. CDR3 coding DNA: TGTGCCAGCATTACAGGGGTGGGGTGGAACACCGGGGAGCTGTTTTTT. Translated: CASITGVGWNTGELFF.

This clonotype was detected many times. V and J are TRBV3-1 and TRBJ2-6, with 7 bases aligning to TRBD2. CDR1 is LGHDT, CDR2 YNNKEL, per germline (reference sequence). The CDR3 spans 16 residues. V dropped 4 bases and J dropped 4; count of bases not matched to a gene: 7. CDR3 nucleotide sequence: TGTGCCAGCAGCCTTTCTGGGGGGGGAGGGGCCAACGTCCTGACTTTC. Amino acid sequence: CASSLSGGGGANVLTF.

The chain is built from TRBV20-1 and TRBJ2-4; 13 bases agree with TRBD2. The CDR3 contains 18 residues. The germline V gene has CDR1 DFQATT and CDR2 SNEGSKA (reference sequence). J gave up 0 bases and V 6 bases, and 11 bases lay outside the gene matches. CDR3 region: CSATLLAGGGIAKNIQYF. DNA of the CDR3: TGCAGTGCCACCCTACTAGCGGGAGGGGGTATAGCCAAAAACATTCAGTACTTC.

This clonotype was counted ten times or more. The chain is built from TRBV30 and TRBJ2-7; D remains unclear. Germline V gene data show CDR1 as GTSNPN and CDR2 as SVGIG (reference sequence). The CDR3 totals 12 residues. Trimming removed 1 base from V and 0 bases from J, with 4 bases in between. CDR3 sequence reads: CAWSGDSYEQYF. CDR3 DNA sequence: TGTGCCTGGAGTGGTGACTCCTACGAGCAGTACTTC.

This clonotype was seen more than once but under ten times. The DNA of the CDR3 is TGTGCCAGCAGCCCCGGGACAGGAGGGACCGGGGAGCTGTTTTTT. This encodes CASSPGTGGTGELFF. The chain joins TRBV7-9 to TRBJ2-2, with 8 bases that match TRBD1. CDR3 size: 15 residues. CDR1 and CDR2 from the germline V gene are SEHNR and FQNEAQ (reference sequence). V trimming: 5 bases; J trimming: 5 bases; junction bases outside the gene matches: 7. Full variable domain (missing parts from reference TRBV7-9 and TRBJ2-2): DTGVSQNPRHKITKRGQNVTFRCDPISEHNRLYWYRQTLGQGPEFLTYFQNEAQLEKSRLLSDRFSAERPKGSFSTLEIQRTEQGDSAMYLCASSPGTGGTGELFFGEGSRLTVL.

This clonotype was detected ten times or more. DNA for the CDR3: TGTGCCAGCACCCGGTGGGTGAGGACAGGGACTTACGAGCAGTACTTC. Its translation: CASTRWVRTGTYEQYF. The chain has TRBV2 and TRBJ2-7, with 8 bases identical to TRBD1. CDR3 length: 16 amino acids. Germline V gene sequence: CDR1 SNHLY, CDR2 FYNNEI. V trimming: 7 bases; J trimming: 4 bases; junction bases outside the gene matches: 15.

At least ten counts were recorded for this clonotype. This chain links TRBV12-3 or TRBV12-4 with TRBJ2-7; weak D call: TRBD2 (7 bases). Trimming took off 4 bases at V and 3 bases at J, with 34 bases between the two ends. The CDR3 loop spans 21 amino acids. CDR3 nucleotide sequence: TGTGCCAGCAGTTCCCCTGGTGCGGGAGAGAGGGGGGGACCGGGGTTCTACGAGCAGTACTTC. Translated: CASSSPGAGERGGPGFYEQYF.

About this clonotype: A much larger clone lies one base from this, so it may be a read error. This chain uses TRBV5-1 with TRBJ2-2, with TRBD2 identical over 8 bases. Trimming at V came to 1 base and at J to 1 base, leaving 3 bases not matched to a gene. This CDR3 spans 16 amino acids. Looked up from germline, CDR1 is SGHRS and CDR2 is YFSETQ. The DNA of the CDR3 is TGCGCCAGCAGCTTGTCGACTAGCGTGAACACCGGGGAGCTGTTTTTT. Its protein product is CASSLSTSVNTGELFF.

This clonotype was detected many times. The chain recombines TRBV19 with TRBJ1-1, with no clear D. From germline, CDR1 is LNHDA and CDR2 SQIVND (reference sequence). This CDR3 spans 14 amino acids. V was trimmed by 1 base and J by 1 base, leaving 7 bases between them. CDR3 sequence (DNA): TGTGCCAGTAGTATAGCAGTCTCGAACACTGAAGCTTTCTTT. It yields the protein CASSIAVSNTEAFF. Using reference TRBV19 and TRBJ1-1 for the parts outside the CDR3, the full variable domain is DGGITQSPKYLFRKEGQNVTLSCEQNLNHDAMYWYRQDPGQGLRLIYYSQIVNDFQKGDIAEGYSVSREKKESFPLTVTSAQKNPTAFYLCASSIAVSNTEAFFGQGTRLTVV.

The table lists this clonotype with a few counts. The chain combines TRBV28 with TRBJ2-7, with a possible D match to TRBD1 (6 bases). CDR1 and CDR2 (germline): MDHEN, SYDVKM. The V end lost 4 bases, the J end lost 2 bases, and 12 bases lay between the germline ends. The length of the CDR3 is 14 residues. The CDR3 spells CASSSRDNPYEQYF. The CDR3 nucleotides are TGTGCCAGCAGTTCTCGGGACAACCCCTACGAGCAGTACTTC.

This clonotype was counted many times. V is TRBV18 and J is TRBJ2-5; D is unresolved. Trimming removed 8 bases at V and 2 bases at J, with 12 bases between. Germline V lookup: CDR1 KGHSH, CDR2 LQKENI. The CDR3 spans 13 residues. The CDR3 bases are TGTGCCAGCAGCCCAACAGAACAAGAGACCCAGTACTTC. It specifies CASSPTEQETQYF.

This clonotype has only a few counts. The chain joins TRBV9 to TRBJ1-1; D not resolved. The CDR3 consists of 12 residues. The V gene's germline CDR1 is SGDLS and CDR2 YYNGEE. Trimming took off 4 bases at V and 1 base at J, with 5 bases between the two ends. DNA of the CDR3: TGTGCCAGCAGCACCAAGAACACTGAAGCTTTCTTT. As protein: CASSTKNTEAFF.

The chain uses TRBV12-3 or TRBV12-4 and TRBJ2-2, with no clear D. This CDR3 contains 15 residues. Trimming pared 1 base from V and 4 bases from J, leaving 10 bases between. CDR3 sequence: CASSLGRSRTGELFF. CDR3 DNA sequence: TGTGCCAGCAGTTTAGGGCGGTCGCGCACCGGGGAGCTGTTTTTT.

V gene TRBV18 combines with J gene TRBJ2-7; D unresolved. With 4 bases removed from V and 5 bases from J, the gap between germline ends came to 12 bases. The CDR3 contains 13 residues. CDR1 and CDR2 from the germline V gene are KGHSH and LQKENI. CDR3 loop: CASSLSMVDEQYF. The CDR3 DNA sequence: TGTGCCAGCTCACTATCGATGGTTGACGAGCAGTACTTC.

This clonotype was counted many times. The rearrangement joins TRBV7-2 to TRBJ1-1; D is undetermined. The V and J ends lost 1 base and 7 bases respectively, with 13 bases between them. The length of the CDR3 is 14 residues. Germline CDR1 is SGHTA and CDR2 is FQGNSA. CDR3 in DNA: TGTGCCAGCAGCTTAGACGGCGTTATTATTGAAGCTTTCTTT. It codes for CASSLDGVIIEAFF.

In this sample, this clonotype turned up a few times. This chain links TRBV4-3 with TRBJ2-7; 7 nucleotides match TRBD1. Germline assignment: CDR1 LGHNA and CDR2 YSLEER. This CDR3 contains 14 residues. With V trimmed by 1 base and J by 4 bases, 4 bases remained unmatched. The CDR3 region has the DNA TGCGCCAGCAGCCAAGTCTCAGGGGGATACGAGCAGTACTTC. Translation: CASSQVSGGYEQYF.

A note on this clonotype: Possible read error: a much larger clone is one base away. The V call is TRBV10-3, the J call TRBJ2-5; perhaps TRBD1 as D (5 bases). Germline values: CDR1 ENHRY, CDR2 SYGVKD. The V and J ends lost 8 bases and 9 bases respectively, with 25 bases between them. This CDR3 comprises 15 residues. In nucleotides, the CDR3 is TGTGCCATCGTCTGGAGTGAAATCTCACCAGGGTCCCAGTACTTC. It translates to CAIVWSEISPGSQYF.

This chain connects TRBV12-3 or TRBV12-4 to TRBJ1-6, with TRBD1 matching 7 bases. The CDR3 length is 16 residues. V shed 0 bases and J 7 bases; nucleotides not matched to a gene: 6. CDR3 amino acids: CASSLAGQVINSPLHF. The CDR3 DNA sequence: TGTGCCAGCAGTTTAGCTGGACAGGTCATAAATTCACCCCTCCACTTT.

The gene calls are TRBV6-1 and TRBJ1-1; possible D gene TRBD1, 5 bases. The V gene's germline CDR1 is MNHNS and CDR2 SASEGT. CDR3 length: 16 amino acids. Deletions cut 8 bases from V and 3 bases from J, with 22 bases between. The CDR3, as DNA: TGTGCCAGCTCTCGCTGGAACACTCGGGGGGACACTGAAGCTTTCTTT. Translated: CASSRWNTRGDTEAFF.

This clonotype was counted between two and nine times. J is TRBJ2-2 and V is TRBV6-1; TRBD2 agrees at 7 bases. V was clipped by 6 bases and J by 0 bases; unmatched bases: 4. This CDR3 is built from 15 residues. Germline V gene lookup returns CDR1 MNHNS and CDR2 SASEGT. CDR3 DNA: TGTGCCAGCAGCCGGGACTACGCGAACACCGGGGAGCTGTTTTTT. This encodes CASSRDYANTGELFF.

J is TRBJ1-1 and V is TRBV4-3, with D possibly matching TRBD1 (5 bases). V lost 0 bases, J lost 6 bases, and 17 bases lay in between. The germline gives CDR1 LGHNA, CDR2 YSLEER. The CDR3 loop spans 16 amino acids. Here the CDR3 reads CASSQDLAGPVSEAFF. In DNA, the CDR3 is TGCGCCAGCAGCCAAGATTTGGCAGGGCCGGTGTCTGAAGCTTTCTTT.

The V gene is TRBV6-5, the J gene TRBJ2-7; 7 nucleotides line up with TRBD2. Per the germline V gene, CDR1 is MNHEY and CDR2 is SVGAGI. After removal of 0 bases from V and 3 bases from J, the junction contained 14 bases not matched to a gene. The CDR3 runs to 18 residues. The CDR3 DNA follows: TGTGCCAGCAGTTACTCTTCCCCCATGGCGGGAGCAGGCTACGAGCAGTACTTC. It encodes CASSYSSPMAGAGYEQYF.

The chain links TRBV19 to TRBJ2-5, with 8 bases matching TRBD2. CDR3 size: 14 residues. V was clipped by 6 bases and J by 7 bases; unmatched bases: 10. Germline V gene sequence: CDR1 LNHDA, CDR2 SQIVND (reference sequence). The CDR3 DNA reads TGTGCCAGTAGACCTAGCGGGCCCTTAGGGACCCAGTACTTC. Translated: CASRPSGPLGTQYF.